Presented here are 31 T cell receptor beta chains from one specimen sequenced in a study of blood T cells in healthy people across ages. Primed by a sample-barcoded 5' primer and a J-beta primer mix, a second PCR proceeded for about 6 to 11 cycles. A single record per CDR3 protein comes from TCRdb applying MiXCR to the 5' RACE reads. The data hold hundreds of thousands of distinct CDR3 sequences, with under 45% observed a single time. The sample consisted of blood. These receptors were taken from a man aged 55 to 70 in good health.

This clonotype came up a few times. V is TRBV30 and J is TRBJ1-2; TRBD1 is a possible D gene (6 bases). V was clipped by 3 bases and J by 0 bases, with 11 bases between them. Germline V lookup: CDR1 GTSNPN, CDR2 SVGIG (reference sequence). The CDR3 is 14 amino acids. The CDR3, as DNA: TGTGCCTGGAGACCAGGGGATGCTAACTATGGCTACACCTTC. Its protein product is CAWRPGDANYGYTF. The variable domain in full, with the rest retrieved from reference TRBV30 and TRBJ1-2, is SQTIHQWPATLVQPVGSPLSLECTVEGTSNPNLYWYRQAAGRGLQLLFYSVGIGQISSEVPQNLSASRPQDRQFILSSKKLLLSDSGFYLCAWRPGDANYGYTFGSGTRLTVV.

This chain links TRBV28 with TRBJ1-5; D uncertain. V lost 2 bases, J lost 5 bases, and 10 bases lay in between. CDR1 MDHEN and CDR2 SYDVKM come from the germline V gene. The CDR3 extends over 14 amino acids. CDR3 amino acids: CASSLTVSDQPQHF. The CDR3 nucleotides are TGTGCCAGCAGTTTAACGGTTTCAGATCAGCCCCAGCATTTT.

This chain joins TRBV18 and TRBJ2-3, with no clear D. Germline V CDR1 and CDR2: KGHSH, LQKENI. This CDR3 region has 14 residues. V was trimmed by 6 bases and J by 0 bases, leaving 10 bases between them. CDR3 nucleotides: TGTGCCAGCTCCCTAACAGACAGCACAGATACGCAGTATTTT. Protein: CASSLTDSTDTQYF.

The chain recombines TRBV12-3 or TRBV12-4 with TRBJ1-1; D is unclear. V was trimmed by 3 bases and J by 4 bases, leaving 15 bases between them. The CDR3 has 15 residues. The CDR3 region is CASSFDEPVSTEAFF. CDR3 bases: TGTGCCAGCAGTTTCGATGAGCCAGTGAGCACTGAAGCTTTCTTT.

This clonotype was detected only a few times. The chain links TRBV7-2 to TRBJ2-1, with 10 positions matching TRBD2. The length of the CDR3 is 15 residues. Unmatched junction bases numbered 11, after V lost 6 bases and J lost 9 bases. CDR1 is SGHTA, CDR2 FQGNSA, per germline. The DNA for the CDR3 is TGTGCCAGCAGGAAAGCGGGAGGGGGGGCTATTGAGCAGTTCTTC. Protein sequence: CASRKAGGGAIEQFF.

The chain's CDR3 is CAWSVRAGEKLFF. For the CDR3, the DNA is TGTGCCTGGAGTGTTCGGGCAGGTGAAAAACTGTTTTTT. The gene calls are TRBV30 and TRBJ1-4, with no clear D. CDR3 length: 13 amino acids. V was shortened by 0 bases and J by 7 bases, with 9 bases between the two germline ends. Germline CDR1 and CDR2: GTSNPN and SVGIG (reference sequence).

The rearrangement links TRBV14 to TRBJ2-1; TRBD2 matches 12 bases. V was pared by 1 base and J by 2 bases, with 0 bases of the junction left unmatched. Germline V lookup: CDR1 SGHDN, CDR2 FVKESK. The length of the CDR3 is 16 residues. The CDR3 here is CASSQGLAGAYNEQFF. The CDR3, as DNA: TGTGCCAGCAGCCAAGGACTAGCGGGGGCCTACAATGAGCAGTTCTTC.

This clonotype was picked up a small number of times. J is TRBJ1-2 and V is TRBV29-1, with D possibly matching TRBD1 (6 bases). Germline CDR1 SQVTM, CDR2 ANQGSEA. V was shortened by 3 bases and J by 11 bases, with 22 bases between the two germline ends. The CDR3 length is 14 residues. CDR3 sequence: CSVDRQGSGGGYTF. As DNA, the CDR3 is TGCAGCGTTGATCGCCAGGGGAGCGGTGGAGGGTACACCTTC.

The rearrangement joins TRBV5-1 to TRBJ2-7; 7 nucleotides match TRBD1. Per germline, CDR1 SGHRS and CDR2 YFSETQ. This CDR3 has 15 residues. V gave up 0 bases and J gave up 2 bases; unmatched junction bases: 5. In nucleotides, the CDR3 is TGCGCCAGCAGCTTGGAGGGGACAGTGACCTACGAGCAGTACTTC. Encoded protein: CASSLEGTVTYEQYF.

This clonotype was seen only a few times. The chain uses TRBV5-1 and TRBJ2-5, with D perhaps matching TRBD2 (6 bases). The J call is uncertain, as TRBJ2-7 better fits the DNA end. CDR1 and CDR2 (germline): SGHRS, YFSETQ. The CDR3 is made up of 13 amino acids. This CDR3 reads CASSLDGRDEQYF. The CDR3 coding sequence is TGCGCCAGCAGCTTGGACGGGAGAGACGAGCAGTACTTC.

This clonotype was recorded at least ten times. The chain carries TRBV29-1 and TRBJ2-7; 9 bases fit TRBD1. After removal of 6 bases from V and 5 bases from J, the junction contained 8 bases not matched to a gene. The CDR3 is 13 residues long. Germline CDR1 SQVTM, CDR2 ANQGSEA. CDR3 sequence reads: CSVARGQGNEQYF. Here the CDR3 DNA reads TGCAGCGTCGCCAGAGGACAGGGGAACGAGCAGTACTTC.

This clonotype was counted only a few times. The chain links TRBV4-3 to TRBJ1-6, with D possibly matching TRBD1 (5 bases). The V and J ends lost 4 bases and 10 bases respectively, with 14 bases between them. The CDR3 sequence is 14 residues long. Germline values: CDR1 LGHNA, CDR2 YSLEER. CDR3 amino acids: CASSRDSKQSPLHF. DNA of the CDR3: TGCGCCAGCAGCCGTGACAGTAAACAGTCACCCCTCCACTTT.

The chain has TRBV7-6 and TRBJ2-1; D gene uncertain. The CDR3 sequence is 14 residues long. V lost 5 bases, J lost 8 bases, and 16 bases lay in between. Germline CDR1 SGHVS, CDR2 FNYEAQ. CDR3 bases: TGTGCCAGCAGCCCCGAGGACGGTAAATATGAGCAGTTCTTC. This encodes CASSPEDGKYEQFF. Drawing the rest from reference TRBV7-6 and TRBJ2-1, the complete variable domain is GAGVSQSPRYKVTKRGQDVALRCDPISGHVSLYWYRQALGQGPEFLTYFNYEAQQDKSGLPNDRFSAERPEGSISTLTIQRTEQRDSAMYRCASSPEDGKYEQFFGPGTRLTVL.

This clonotype was counted only a few times. The chain carries TRBV6-4 and TRBJ1-5; D is unresolved. Germline CDR1 MRHNA, CDR2 SNTAGT. The germline V and J ends were trimmed by 3 bases and 0 bases, with 3 bases remaining between them. The CDR3 is made up of 13 amino acids. CDR3 loop: CASSEFSNQPQHF. The CDR3 DNA is TGTGCCAGCAGTGAGTTTAGCAATCAGCCCCAGCATTTT.

This clonotype was observed a handful of times. The chain combines TRBV3-1 with TRBJ2-4; 9 nucleotides agree with TRBD1. Near its end, the DNA agrees better with TRBJ2-7, so the J call may be wrong. Germline lookup yields CDR1 LGHDT and CDR2 YNNKEL (reference sequence). The CDR3 sequence is 16 residues long. CDR3 nucleotide sequence: TGTGCCAGCAGCCACGGACAGGGGTTCACAACATTCGAGCAGTACTTC. Translated, it gives CASSHGQGFTTFEQYF.

The chain couples TRBV28 to TRBJ2-4, with D uncertain. The DNA end is more similar to TRBJ2-5, so the J call may be wrong. Germline values: CDR1 MDHEN, CDR2 SYDVKM. The CDR3 totals 14 residues. CDR3 coding DNA: TGTGCCAGCAGTCTGACTGGCTTAGGGGAGACCCAGTACTTC. Protein sequence: CASSLTGLGETQYF.

The V call is TRBV24-1, the J call TRBJ2-1, with 11 positions matching TRBD2. Germline V gene lookup returns CDR1 KGHDR and CDR2 SFDVKD. This CDR3 spans 17 amino acids. The J segment lost 4 bases and the V segment lost 4 bases, leaving 8 bases of the junction unmatched. DNA of the CDR3: TGTGCCACCAGTGAGGCCACGGGACTAGCGGCTTACAATGAGCAGTTCTTC. Its translation: CATSEATGLAAYNEQFF.

The chain carries TRBV7-2 and TRBJ2-7; 12 positions match TRBD2. The germline V gene has CDR1 SGHTA and CDR2 FQGNSA. Unmatched junction bases numbered 7, after V lost 4 bases and J lost 6 bases. This CDR3 contains 15 residues. In DNA form, the CDR3 reads TGTGCCAGCAGCTATTCTAGCGGGGGGGGGGTCGAGCAGTACTTC. It encodes CASSYSSGGGVEQYF.

This chain joins TRBV30 and TRBJ1-2; 7 bases line up with TRBD1. With V trimmed by 0 bases and J by 8 bases, 3 bases remained unmatched. Germline assignment: CDR1 GTSNPN and CDR2 SVGIG (reference sequence). The CDR3 covers 12 residues. The CDR3, as DNA: TGTGCCTGGAGTGTACTGGGACAGGGCTACACCTTC. It is translated as CAWSVLGQGYTF.

The chain couples TRBV7-9 to TRBJ2-5; D gene uncertain. Germline V gives CDR1 SEHNR, CDR2 FQNEAQ (reference sequence). V lost 7 bases to trimming and J lost 1 base, with 10 bases between them. The CDR3 covers 13 residues. The CDR3: CASNTRTQETQYF. In DNA, the CDR3 is TGTGCCAGCAACACAAGAACCCAAGAGACCCAGTACTTC. The whole variable domain, filled in from reference TRBV7-9 and TRBJ2-5, reads DTGVSQNPRHKITKRGQNVTFRCDPISEHNRLYWYRQTLGQGPEFLTYFQNEAQLEKSRLLSDRFSAERPKGSFSTLEIQRTEQGDSAMYLCASNTRTQETQYFGPGTRLLVL.

This clonotype was seen more than once but under ten times. The chain couples TRBV28 to TRBJ1-2; TRBD1 matches at 7 bases. Germline CDR1 reads MDHEN; CDR2 reads SYDVKM. Trimming removed 7 bases from V and 6 bases from J; junction bases left unmatched: 11. The CDR3 contains 14 residues. CDR3 DNA sequence: TGTGCCAGCACCTTTAACGTGGGACAGAATGGCTACACCTTC. Translated: CASTFNVGQNGYTF.

V and J are TRBV3-1 and TRBJ2-7, with a possible D match to TRBD1 (5 bases). Germline CDR1 reads LGHDT; CDR2 reads YNNKEL (reference sequence). The CDR3 loop spans 14 amino acids. The V gene lost 4 bases and the J gene lost 3 bases, with 13 bases spanning the gap. The CDR3 bases are TGTGCCAGCAGCCCGCGACAGACCATCTACGAGCAGTACTTC. Translated: CASSPRQTIYEQYF.

This sequence joins TRBV12-3 or TRBV12-4 and TRBJ2-3; 11 positions match TRBD2. The CDR3 loop spans 18 amino acids. Unmatched junction bases numbered 11, after V lost 6 bases and J lost 0 bases. The chain's CDR3 is CASRAITGTSGSTDTQYF. Written as DNA, the CDR3 is TGTGCCAGCAGAGCAATTACCGGGACTAGCGGAAGCACAGATACGCAGTATTTT.

The chain uses TRBV2 and TRBJ2-1; 7 nucleotides align to TRBD1. The J segment lost 12 bases and the V segment lost 6 bases, leaving 5 bases of the junction unmatched. Per the germline V gene, CDR1 is SNHLY and CDR2 is FYNNEI. CDR3 size: 11 residues. The CDR3 DNA is TGTGCCAGCAGCGATACAGGGGTGCAGTTCTTC. Translating it yields CASSDTGVQFF.

The CDR3 sequence is CASSQEPIAGHLTDTQYF. The DNA for the CDR3 is TGCGCCAGCAGCCAGGAACCCATAGCGGGGCATCTCACAGATACGCAGTATTTT. The rearrangement links TRBV4-3 to TRBJ2-3; 8 bases match TRBD2. CDR1 is LGHNA, CDR2 YSLEER, per germline. CDR3 size: 18 residues. V trimming: 3 bases; J trimming: 2 bases; junction bases outside the gene matches: 13.

The genes are TRBV10-3 and TRBJ2-7, with TRBD1 matching 11 bases. The CDR3 is 14 amino acids. V lost 4 bases to trimming and J lost 3 bases; unmatched junction nucleotides: 2. The V gene's germline CDR1 is ENHRY and CDR2 SYGVKD. CDR3 DNA: TGTGCCATCAGTGGGACAGGGGGCCTCTACGAGCAGTACTTC. It yields the protein CAISGTGGLYEQYF.

The chain recombines TRBV6-6 with TRBJ2-1; D may be TRBD1 or TRBD2 (5 bases each). V was pared by 0 bases and J by 9 bases, with 15 bases between. The CDR3 covers 15 residues. Germline CDR1 and CDR2: MNHNY and SVGAGI (reference sequence). This chain's CDR3 is CASSYSIGAGVEQFF. Here the CDR3 DNA reads TGTGCCAGCAGTTACTCGATTGGGGCCGGGGTTGAGCAGTTCTTC.

The chain employs TRBV7-2 and TRBJ2-7; D remains unclear. The germline V gene has CDR1 SGHTA and CDR2 FQGNSA. V was pared by 5 bases and J by 3 bases, with 14 bases between. CDR3 length: 14 residues. This CDR3 reads CASSTGLHGYEQYF. CDR3 DNA: TGTGCCAGCAGCACGGGTTTACACGGCTACGAGCAGTACTTC.

This clonotype was observed at least ten times. This chain uses TRBV7-2 with TRBJ2-7; D is ambiguous. The V gene's germline CDR1 is SGHTA and CDR2 FQGNSA. CDR3 length: 12 amino acids. Trimming cost V 5 bases and J 3 bases, with 8 bases left between them. The CDR3 bases are TGTGCCAGCAGCCTAGATCACTACGAGCAGTACTTC. It yields the protein CASSLDHYEQYF.

In this sample, this clonotype turned up a few times. The chain joins TRBV7-2 to TRBJ2-5, with 16 bases matching TRBD2. V shed 5 bases, J shed 3 bases, and the junction held 12 bases outside the gene matches. CDR3 size: 19 residues. Germline V gives CDR1 SGHTA, CDR2 FQGNSA. The DNA for the CDR3 is TGTGCCAGCAGCCGACGGGGGACTAGCGGGGGGGCTGGAAAAGAGACCCAGTACTTC. It is translated as CASSRRGTSGGAGKETQYF.

The genes are TRBV7-3 and TRBJ1-1; D might be TRBD1 (5 bases). Trimming took 4 bases from V and 4 from J, leaving 13 bases between them. The CDR3 consists of 14 residues. CDR1 SGHTA and CDR2 FQGTGA come from the germline V gene. The CDR3 protein is CASSSGGGITEAFF. Here the CDR3 DNA reads TGTGCCAGCAGCTCTGGGGGGGGAATCACTGAAGCTTTCTTT.